This T cell receptor beta chain is from a study of T cell clonotyping in hematopoietic cell transplantation. Concerning this clone: Its specificity is unknown.

Measured with immunoSEQ multiplex PCR; TCRdb has only the in-frame clones, and not every one. The sample lists some 7,200 clones, roughly 94% occurring once. Study results and caveats: Recipient TCR diversity dropped after transplant; expanded clonotypes rose from day 30 to 180.

In germline, CDR1 is SGHVS, CDR2 FNYEAQ. The CDR3 is 16 residues long. With V trimmed by 6 bases and J by 7 bases, 17 bases remained unmatched. Source: peripheral blood mononuclear cells, taken 30 days after allogeneic stem cell transplant. The sequence was obtained from a male patient in his sixties who had an allogeneic stem cell transplant from an unrelated donor, so T cells may come from the graft donor. Some clones in this sample may be carry-over from other donors' samples. The chain carries TRBV7-6 and TRBJ1-1; TRBD1 aligns across 7 bases. The CDR3 region is CASSFTAGQVNHEAFF. DNA for the CDR3: TGTGCCAGCAGTTTTACGGCCGGACAGGTCAATCATGAAGCTTTCTTT.